Listed here are 19 T cell receptor beta chains from one sample, sequenced in a study of identical twins. TCRdb recomputed calls from the 5' RACE reads with MiXCR, one row per CDR3 protein. The sample consists of 1,800,000 or so distinct CDR3 sequences, under 35% of them appearing once. Sequences were obtained from cord blood. These receptors came from a newborn girl in good health.

This clonotype was counted only a few times. The V gene is TRBV28, the J gene TRBJ2-3, with no clear D. CDR1 is MDHEN, CDR2 SYDVKM, per germline. Deletions cut 6 bases from V and 0 bases from J, with 7 bases between. CDR3 size: 13 residues. The CDR3 nucleotides are TGTGCCAGCAGGAAGGACAGCACAGATACGCAGTATTTT. Protein product: CASRKDSTDTQYF.

The chain has TRBV2 and TRBJ1-4; D is possibly TRBD1 (5 bases). Trimming pared 6 bases from V and 8 bases from J, leaving 19 bases between. In germline, CDR1 is SNHLY, CDR2 FYNNEI. The CDR3 covers 15 residues. The CDR3: CASSRAGTGREKLFF. In DNA form, the CDR3 reads TGTGCCAGCAGCCGAGCGGGGACTGGTCGGGAAAAACTGTTTTTT.

The sample holds a few counts of this clonotype. This chain connects TRBV12-3 or TRBV12-4 to TRBJ1-1, with a possible D match to TRBD1 (6 bases). V lost 6 bases, J lost 11 bases, and 22 bases lay in between. The CDR3 contains 14 residues. Written as DNA, the CDR3 is TGTGCCAGCAGACAGCGGACAGCCGAAAGGATGGCTTTCTTT. Amino acids: CASRQRTAERMAFF.

The gene calls are TRBV3-1 and TRBJ1-6, with 7 nucleotides matching TRBD1. The V gene end was trimmed by 1 base and the J gene end by 7 bases; junction bases not matched to a gene: 4. CDR3 length equals 15 residues. The germline V gene has CDR1 LGHDT and CDR2 YNNKEL (reference sequence). CDR3 amino acids: CASSQAGTENSPLHF. Written as DNA, the CDR3 is TGTGCCAGCAGCCAAGCCGGGACAGAGAATTCACCCCTCCACTTT.

This sequence joins TRBV4-2 and TRBJ2-3; TRBD2 matches at 9 bases. Trimming cost V 1 base and J 5 bases; bases outside gene matches: 7. The germline gives CDR1 LGHNA, CDR2 YNFKEQ. This CDR3 has 16 amino acids. The chain's CDR3 is CASSQGRGGSGDTQYF. In DNA form, the CDR3 reads TGTGCCAGCAGCCAAGGGCGGGGGGGCTCAGGAGATACGCAGTATTTT.

With regard to this clonotype: This could be a read error, since a much larger clone is one nucleotide away. J is TRBJ2-7 and V is TRBV10-3, with TRBD2 as a possible D gene (5 bases). Germline V gives CDR1 ENHRY, CDR2 SYGVKD. The CDR3 covers 15 residues. Trimming removed 4 bases at V and 9 bases at J, with 22 bases between. In DNA form, the CDR3 reads TGTGCCATCAGTGGAATTAGCTGGAGGCACTTTAGGCAGTACTTC. The encoded protein is CAISGISWRHFRQYF.

The sample holds a few counts of this clonotype. V is TRBV20-1 and J is TRBJ2-3; the match to TRBD2 covers 9 bases. The V gene end was trimmed by 2 bases and the J gene end by 6 bases; junction bases not matched to a gene: 3. Per the germline V gene, CDR1 is DFQATT and CDR2 is SNEGSKA (reference sequence). The CDR3 contains 13 residues. In nucleotides, the CDR3 is TGCAGTGCTAGATCAGGACTAGCGGATACGCAGTATTTT. It specifies CSARSGLADTQYF.

This clonotype has a handful of counts. V gene TRBV5-1 combines with J gene TRBJ2-6, with 8 bases aligning to TRBD1. Per the germline V gene, CDR1 is SGHRS and CDR2 is YFSETQ. CDR3 length: 19 amino acids. The ends lost 0 bases at V and 0 bases at J; junction bases unmatched: 8. CDR3: CASSLEWTGRLSGANVLTF. The CDR3 nucleotides are TGCGCCAGCAGCTTGGAATGGACAGGGAGACTCTCTGGGGCCAACGTCCTGACTTTC.

This clonotype has a count of ten or more. The DNA for the CDR3 is TGTGCCAGCAGCTTAGAGCCGACAGTAAATGGCTACACCTTC. Translated: CASSLEPTVNGYTF. The gene calls are TRBV7-2 and TRBJ1-2; the D gene is possibly TRBD1 (5 bases). Per germline, CDR1 SGHTA and CDR2 FQGNSA. There are 14 residues in the CDR3. V was shortened by 1 base and J by 6 bases, with 12 bases between the two germline ends.

This sequence joins TRBV5-1 and TRBJ2-5, with 7 bases matching TRBD1. The J call may be incorrect, as the DNA end agrees better with TRBJ2-1. The CDR3 is made up of 15 amino acids. Germline V gives CDR1 SGHRS, CDR2 YFSETQ. CDR3 sequence reads: CASSLAPGTEETQFF. The CDR3 nucleotides are TGCGCCAGCAGCTTGGCCCCCGGGACAGAAGAGACCCAGTTCTTC.

Details on this clonotype: An end of the junction does not agree with germline; a read error may underlie this. The CDR3 DNA is TGTGCCTCCGAGGGGGGATTTCGGGAAAAACCGTTTTTT. It specifies CASEGGFREKPFF. V is TRBV28 and J is TRBJ1-4, with a weak D call TRBD1 (6 bases). Germline values: CDR1 MDHEN, CDR2 SYDVKM. The CDR3 length is 13 residues.

This clonotype appeared a few times. The CDR3 nucleotides are TGCAGTGGGCGGGACACGAACCTCAATGAGCAGTTCTTC. It specifies CSGRDTNLNEQFF. The gene calls are TRBV20-1 and TRBJ2-1; either TRBD1 or TRBD2 may fit D (6 bases each). The germline CDR1 and CDR2 sequences are DFQATT and SNEGSKA (reference sequence). CDR3 length: 13 residues. Trimming pared 7 bases from V and 6 bases from J, leaving 16 bases between.

J is TRBJ1-1 and V is TRBV20-1; D unclear. This CDR3 has 13 residues. Per the germline V gene, CDR1 is DFQATT and CDR2 is SNEGSKA (reference sequence). The V end lost 5 bases, the J end lost 0 bases, and 10 bases lay between the germline ends. The CDR3 is CSAGGRMNTEAFF. The CDR3, as DNA: TGCAGTGCTGGCGGGCGGATGAACACTGAAGCTTTCTTT.

Remarks on this clonotype: Possible read error: a much larger clone is one base away. The CDR3 DNA follows: TGCGCCAGCAGGCCTCTAGCGTCCAATGAGCAGTACTTC. It encodes CASRPLASNEQYF. V usage is TRBV4-1 and J usage is TRBJ2-7; a possible D gene is TRBD2 (6 bases). CDR3 length: 13 residues. Trimming removed 6 bases at V and 7 bases at J, with 16 bases between. CDR1 is MGHRA and CDR2 is YSYEKL in the germline V gene.

This clonotype has only a few counts. The chain links TRBV6-1 to TRBJ2-3; D may be TRBD1 or TRBD2 (5 bases each). Germline V gene sequence: CDR1 MNHNS, CDR2 SASEGT. The CDR3 totals 15 residues. Trimming shortened V by 6 bases and J by 3 bases, and 16 bases separated the two germline ends. The CDR3 sequence: CASRGDSGATDTQYF. CDR3 nucleotide sequence: TGTGCCAGCAGGGGTGACAGCGGCGCTACAGATACGCAGTATTTT.

The genes are TRBV2 and TRBJ1-2; TRBD1 aligns across 7 bases. This CDR3 has 15 residues. Germline-derived CDR1 and CDR2 are SNHLY and FYNNEI. The junction had 2 bases not matched to a gene; V was cut back by 1 base and J by 0 bases. This CDR3 reads CASSEGGTANYGYTF. The CDR3 DNA is TGTGCCAGCAGTGAAGGTGGGACAGCTAACTATGGCTACACCTTC.

A note on this clonotype: A junction boundary mismatches the germline segment, possibly from a read error. The rearrangement links TRBV11-2 to TRBJ2-3; 7 bases match TRBD2. Germline V lookup: CDR1 SGHAT, CDR2 FQNNGV. This CDR3 region has 16 residues. The CDR3 sequence: CASGLVAGVPTDTQYF. As DNA, the CDR3 is TGTGCCAGCGGCTTAGTGGCGGGAGTGCCCACAGATACGCAGTATTTT. The full variable domain, its missing parts supplied by reference TRBV11-2 and TRBJ2-3, is EAGVAQSPRYKIIEKRQSVAFWCNPISGHATLYWYQQILGQGPKLLIQFQNNGVVDDSQLPKDRFSAERLKGVDSTLKIQPAKLEDSAVYLCASGLVAGVPTDTQYFGPGTRLTVL.

The chain is built from TRBV2 and TRBJ2-2; 10 nucleotides agree with TRBD2. V lost 3 bases, J lost 6 bases, and 7 bases stayed unmatched. This CDR3 has 16 amino acids. The germline V gene has CDR1 SNHLY and CDR2 FYNNEI. DNA of the CDR3: TGTGCCAGCAGTGAGCAGTTAGCGGGGGGTTCCGGGGAGCTGTTTTTT. It is translated as CASSEQLAGGSGELFF.

In the case of this clonotype: A much bigger clone sits one base away, suggesting this may be a read error. CDR3 nucleotide sequence: TGTGCCAGCACCCGGGTGCCCTACGAGCAGTTCTTC. This codes for CASTRVPYEQFF. The rearrangement links TRBV2 to TRBJ2-1, with D unclear. V lost 7 bases to trimming and J lost 10 bases, with 14 bases between them. Germline lookup yields CDR1 SNHLY and CDR2 FYNNEI. The CDR3 extends over 12 amino acids.